These T cell receptor beta chains were read from a single sample in a study of CD8 T cells in ankylosing spondylitis. TCRdb re-derived calls from the 5' RACE reads in MiXCR, one entry per CDR3 protein. Found here are a few hundred thousand distinct CDR3 sequences, roughly 20% of them singletons; the top ten hold roughly 3.6%. The sequencing sample was made of blood, either unsorted or a sorted T cell fraction (not recorded which). The receptors come from a female donor with ankylosing spondylitis or in good health (not recorded which). CDR3s include the opening cysteine and the closing phenylalanine or tryptophan. The order of the fields is V gene, D gene, clone size, CDR3 length, J gene, CDR3 protein, CDR3 DNA. D genes are given only for firm matches. Only part of the rows carry a size: once, few, many, or a class if the clone is expanded.

V: TRBV30
D: .
size: few
length: 13
J: TRBJ1-5
CDR3: CAFNRDSNQPQHF
DNA: TGTGCCTTTAACCGGGACAGCAATCAGCCCCAGCATTTT

V: TRBV4-3
D: .
size: few
length: 16
J: TRBJ2-3
CDR3: CASRGTQRGVGDTQYF
DNA: TGCGCCAGCAGGGGTACTCAACGGGGCGTGGGAGATACGCAGTATTTT

V: TRBV5-6
D: .
size: .
length: 13
J: TRBJ1-1
CDR3: CASRYRVNTEAFF
DNA: TGTGCCAGCAGGTACAGGGTGAACACTGAAGCTTTCTTT

V: TRBV4-2
D: TRBD1
size: .
length: 17
J: TRBJ2-5
CDR3: CASSHTPSGTGRETQYF
DNA: TGTGCCAGCAGCCATACCCCGTCCGGGACAGGGAGAGAGACCCAGTACTTC

V: TRBV27
D: .
size: .
length: 15
J: TRBJ2-2
CDR3: CASSVAGGRAGELFF
DNA: TGTGCCAGCAGTGTAGCCGGGGGGCGGGCCGGGGAGCTGTTTTTT

V: TRBV6-5
D: .
size: once
length: 14
J: TRBJ2-1
CDR3: CASSSSRADNEQFF
DNA: TGTGCCAGCAGTTCGTCAAGGGCCGACAATGAGCAGTTCTTC

V: TRBV6-5
D: .
size: few
length: 14
J: TRBJ1-1
CDR3: CASAPRTANTEAFF
DNA: TGTGCCAGCGCACCCCGGACGGCGAACACTGAAGCTTTCTTT

V: TRBV6-5
D: .
size: few
length: 15
J: TRBJ1-6
CDR3: CASSYTGTDNSPLHF
DNA: TGTGCCAGCAGTTACACCGGGACGGATAATTCACCCCTCCACTTT

V: TRBV10-3
D: .
size: few
length: 14
J: TRBJ2-3
CDR3: CAISDWGSTDTQYF
DNA: TGTGCCATCAGTGATTGGGGAAGCACAGATACGCAGTATTTT

V: TRBV19
D: TRBD1
size: few
length: 14
J: TRBJ1-5
CDR3: CASSPRTGPQPQHF
DNA: TGTGCCAGTAGTCCTCGGACAGGGCCACAGCCCCAGCATTTT

V: TRBV7-2
D: .
size: .
length: 20
J: TRBJ2-2
CDR3: CASSLAGQGLVTIGAGELFF
DNA: TGTGCCAGCAGCTTAGCTGGTCAGGGGTTGGTCACGATCGGCGCCGGGGAGCTGTTTTTT

V: TRBV5-1
D: .
size: .
length: 15
J: TRBJ2-3
CDR3: CASSLQGGATDTQYF
DNA: TGCGCCAGCAGCTTACAGGGAGGGGCGACAGATACGCAGTATTTT

V: TRBV20-1
D: .
size: .
length: 16
J: TRBJ1-4
CDR3: CSARGVGPATNEKLFF
DNA: TGCAGTGCTAGAGGGGTAGGGCCTGCAACTAATGAAAAACTGTTTTTT

V: TRBV7-2
D: .
size: few
length: 15
J: TRBJ2-7
CDR3: CASSQPGPGVYEQYF
DNA: TGTGCCAGCAGCCAACCCGGGCCGGGGGTCTACGAGCAGTACTTC

V: TRBV20-1
D: TRBD1
size: .
length: 14
J: TRBJ1-4
CDR3: CSAYLQGSNEKLFF
DNA: TGCAGTGCTTACCTACAGGGGAGTAATGAAAAACTGTTTTTT

V: TRBV6-1
D: TRBD1
size: .
length: 14
J: TRBJ1-5
CDR3: CASSRGTGIQPQHF
DNA: TGTGCCAGCAGCCGTGGGACAGGGATTCAGCCCCAGCATTTT

V: TRBV6-1
D: .
size: .
length: 15
J: TRBJ2-2
CDR3: CASTSVAANTGELFF
DNA: TGTGCCAGCACCTCCGTCGCAGCTAACACCGGGGAGCTGTTTTTT

V: TRBV5-1
D: TRBD1
size: .
length: 16
J: TRBJ2-1
CDR3: CASSLRDRGQAGEQFF
DNA: TGCGCCAGCAGCTTGCGGGACAGGGGGCAAGCGGGTGAGCAGTTCTTC

V: TRBV20-1
D: TRBD2
size: .
length: 15
J: TRBJ2-1
CDR3: CSAPGTSGGYNEQFF
DNA: TGCAGTGCCCCGGGGACTAGCGGGGGCTACAATGAGCAGTTCTTC

V: TRBV6-1
D: TRBD1
size: .
length: 17
J: TRBJ2-3
CDR3: CASRTTLDRVGTDTQYF
DNA: TGTGCCAGCAGGACTACCCTCGACAGGGTTGGCACAGATACGCAGTATTTT

V: TRBV20-1
D: TRBD2
size: .
length: 14
J: TRBJ2-7
CDR3: CSARDASGRNEQYF
DNA: TGCAGTGCTAGGGATGCTAGCGGGAGGAACGAGCAGTACTTC

V: TRBV12-3/TRBV12-4
D: .
size: .
length: 12
J: TRBJ2-4
CDR3: CASSFVKNIQYF
DNA: TGTGCCAGCAGTTTTGTCAAAAACATTCAGTACTTC

V: TRBV5-1
D: TRBD1
size: many
length: 15
J: TRBJ1-1
CDR3: CASSLAGTGGYEAFF
DNA: TGCGCCAGCAGCTTGGCCGGGACAGGGGGATATGAAGCTTTCTTT

V: TRBV11-2
D: .
size: few
length: 12
J: TRBJ1-2
CDR3: CASSLPGQGYTF
DNA: TGTGCCAGCAGCTTACCAGGTCAGGGCTACACCTTC

V: TRBV7-9
D: .
size: .
length: 16
J: TRBJ1-3
CDR3: CASSLSVRGFGNTIYF
DNA: TGTGCCAGCAGCTTATCCGTTCGGGGTTTTGGAAACACCATATATTTT

V: TRBV25-1
D: .
size: .
length: 14
J: TRBJ2-7
CDR3: CASSEAVSPYEQYF
DNA: TGTGCCAGCAGTGAAGCAGTGTCTCCCTACGAGCAGTACTTC

V: TRBV28
D: TRBD1
size: few
length: 13
J: TRBJ1-5
CDR3: CAATGPGYQPQHF
DNA: TGTGCCGCGACAGGGCCAGGATATCAGCCCCAGCATTTT

V: TRBV14
D: .
size: .
length: 15
J: TRBJ2-1
CDR3: CASSQDRGSYNEQFF
DNA: TGTGCCAGCAGCCAAGATAGGGGCTCCTACAATGAGCAGTTCTTC

V: TRBV12-3/TRBV12-4
D: TRBD2
size: few
length: 16
J: TRBJ2-1
CDR3: CASKHRRTRTLDEQFF
DNA: TGTGCCAGCAAACACCGGAGGACTAGGACGCTCGATGAGCAGTTCTTC

V: TRBV4-2
D: .
size: .
length: 16
J: TRBJ2-3
CDR3: CASSQVMGDVLDTQYF
DNA: TGTGCCAGCAGCCAAGTCATGGGGGATGTATTAGATACGCAGTATTTT

V: TRBV6-1
D: TRBD1
size: many
length: 15
J: TRBJ1-2
CDR3: CASRLQGAYGYGYTF
DNA: TGTGCCAGCAGGCTACAGGGGGCGTATGGCTATGGCTACACCTTC

V: TRBV10-3
D: .
size: .
length: 15
J: TRBJ1-1
CDR3: CAISGLTEGNTEAFF
DNA: TGTGCCATCAGTGGGTTGACAGAAGGGAACACTGAAGCTTTCTTT

V: TRBV7-9
D: .
size: many
length: 13
J: TRBJ2-5
CDR3: CASSLGLEETQYF
DNA: TGTGCCAGCAGCTTGGGGCTAGAGGAGACCCAGTACTTC

V: TRBV7-2
D: .
size: .
length: 15
J: TRBJ2-7
CDR3: CASSLPGPSSYEQYF
DNA: TGTGCCAGCAGCTTACCGGGACCGAGCTCCTACGAGCAGTACTTC

V: TRBV4-3
D: .
size: .
length: 13
J: TRBJ1-2
CDR3: CASSRRTVDGYTF
DNA: TGCGCCAGCAGCCGTAGGACGGTTGATGGCTACACCTTC

V: TRBV7-8
D: TRBD2
size: .
length: 17
J: TRBJ2-7
CDR3: CASSLTGLAGGRYEQYF
DNA: TGTGCCAGCAGCTTAACGGGACTAGCGGGAGGGCGTTACGAGCAGTACTTC

V: TRBV9
D: .
size: many
length: 16
J: TRBJ2-1
CDR3: CASSVATLASYNEQFF
DNA: TGTGCCAGCAGCGTAGCTACTTTAGCGAGCTACAATGAGCAGTTCTTC

V: TRBV29-1
D: TRBD2
size: few
length: 13
J: TRBJ2-5
CDR3: CSVEPGGSETQYF
DNA: TGCAGCGTTGAACCGGGGGGGTCAGAGACCCAGTACTTC

V: TRBV20-1
D: .
size: few
length: 14
J: TRBJ2-2
CDR3: CSAKWGANTGELFF
DNA: TGCAGTGCCAAATGGGGGGCGAACACCGGGGAGCTGTTTTTT

V: TRBV20-1
D: TRBD2
size: few
length: 13
J: TRBJ2-3
CDR3: CSASGTSTDTQYF
DNA: TGCAGTGCTTCCGGGACTAGTACAGATACGCAGTATTTT

V: TRBV12-3/TRBV12-4
D: TRBD1
size: .
length: 15
J: TRBJ2-7
CDR3: CASSVQGFIKDEQYF
DNA: TGTGCCAGCAGTGTACAGGGGTTTATCAAAGACGAGCAGTACTTC

V: TRBV11-3
D: .
size: .
length: 13
J: TRBJ2-1
CDR3: CASSFLSDDEQFF
DNA: TGTGCCAGCAGCTTCCTAAGCGACGATGAGCAGTTCTTC

V: TRBV10-2
D: TRBD1
size: few
length: 15
J: TRBJ1-1
CDR3: CASRPPGQGNTEAFF
DNA: TGCGCCAGCAGGCCCCCTGGACAGGGTAACACTGAAGCTTTCTTT

V: TRBV5-1
D: .
size: .
length: 15
J: TRBJ1-1
CDR3: CASSSTGLGDTEAFF
DNA: TGCGCCAGCAGCTCGACAGGTCTCGGGGACACTGAAGCTTTCTTT

V: TRBV5-5
D: .
size: few
length: 16
J: TRBJ2-7
CDR3: CASSQGRDSTWDEQYF
DNA: TGTGCCAGCAGCCAGGGCCGGGACTCTACCTGGGACGAGCAGTACTTC

V: TRBV7-6
D: .
size: .
length: 14
J: TRBJ2-5
CDR3: CASSLGAGWQTQYF
DNA: TGTGCCAGCAGCTTAGGCGCGGGTTGGCAGACCCAGTACTTC

V: TRBV15
D: .
size: few
length: 16
J: TRBJ2-7
CDR3: CATSSGGSGPPYEQYF
DNA: TGTGCCACCAGCTCAGGGGGTAGCGGTCCTCCCTACGAGCAGTACTTC

V: TRBV24-1
D: .
size: .
length: 15
J: TRBJ2-1
CDR3: CATSDADSPYNEQFF
DNA: TGTGCCACCAGTGATGCAGACAGTCCCTACAATGAGCAGTTCTTC

V: TRBV7-9
D: TRBD2
size: once
length: 14
J: TRBJ2-7
CDR3: CASSWTSGTGEQYF
DNA: TGTGCCAGCAGCTGGACTAGCGGGACCGGCGAGCAGTACTTC

V: TRBV6-1
D: .
size: few
length: 11
J: TRBJ1-5
CDR3: CASKGGQPQHF
DNA: TGTGCCAGCAAGGGGGGTCAGCCCCAGCATTTT

V: TRBV20-1
D: .
size: few
length: 16
J: TRBJ1-5
CDR3: CSAKSSTDLANQPQHF
DNA: TGCAGTGCTAAGTCGTCAACAGATCTAGCTAATCAGCCCCAGCATTTT

V: TRBV20-1
D: .
size: .
length: 15
J: TRBJ1-2
CDR3: CSATGRRSGVYGYTF
DNA: TGCAGTGCTACGGGACGTCGGTCGGGGGTCTATGGCTACACCTTC

V: TRBV29-1
D: TRBD1
size: .
length: 12
J: TRBJ1-1
CDR3: CSVPGTASEAFF
DNA: TGCAGCGTTCCTGGGACAGCCTCTGAAGCTTTCTTT

V: TRBV27
D: TRBD2
size: few
length: 15
J: TRBJ2-1
CDR3: CASSRVGASGNEQFF
DNA: TGTGCCAGCAGTCGGGTTGGGGCTAGCGGCAATGAGCAGTTCTTC

V: TRBV29-1
D: TRBD2
size: .
length: 12
J: TRBJ2-7
CDR3: CSVGGRVDEQYF
DNA: TGCAGCGTTGGCGGGAGGGTAGACGAGCAGTACTTC

V: TRBV9
D: TRBD2
size: .
length: 17
J: TRBJ2-1
CDR3: CASSSTQGLAGGDEQFF
DNA: TGTGCCAGCAGCTCGACCCAGGGACTAGCGGGAGGAGATGAGCAGTTCTTC

V: TRBV6-5
D: .
size: few
length: 16
J: TRBJ1-5
CDR3: CASSSQSTAYNQPQHF
DNA: TGTGCCAGCAGTTCTCAATCCACAGCCTACAATCAGCCCCAGCATTTT

V: TRBV29-1
D: .
size: many
length: 11
J: TRBJ2-5
CDR3: CSVGVQETQYF
DNA: TGCAGCGTCGGAGTCCAAGAGACCCAGTACTTC